These 10 T cell receptor beta chains originate from one sample sequenced in a study of tumor-infiltrating lymphocytes in primary liver carcinoma. Blood RNA came from unsorted whole blood; germline DNA was also extracted. From approximately 550 ng of total RNA, TCR beta-specific cDNA was reverse-transcribed using a constant-region primer. Three-round nested multiplex PCR performed with slightly modified ARM-PCR produced the TCR beta libraries. Investigators reported that the first two PCR rounds, at 10 cycles each, used TRBV1-TRBV30 forward primers with a C-beta reverse primer. Each CDR3 protein is one row after TCRdb ran MiXCR on the multiplex PCR reads. The repertoire has 150,000 to 200,000 distinct CDR3 sequences, 50% to 75% of them found once; the top ten carry 70% to 80%. Sequenced sample: peripheral blood. The receptors stem from a middle-aged man with primary liver carcinoma and hepatitis B virus infection.

Ten or more counts support this clonotype. This chain links TRBV6-1 with TRBJ2-7; D gene uncertain. V was clipped by 11 bases and J by 3 bases, with 20 bases between them. CDR1 MNHNS and CDR2 SASEGT come from the germline V gene. CDR3 length equals 14 residues. Here the CDR3 DNA reads TGTGCCTCCAGCCGAAATCGGCTCGACTACGAGCAGTACTTC. Its protein product is CASSRNRLDYEQYF.

This clonotype came up many times. The CDR3 DNA reads as TGTGCCAGCAGCTTAGGGCACAGGACGTCCTCCTACAATGAGCAGTTCTTC. This translates into CASSLGHRTSSYNEQFF. The rearrangement uses TRBV11-2 and TRBJ2-1; a weak D match, TRBD1 (5 bases). CDR1 is SGHAT and CDR2 is FQNNGV in the germline V gene. Deletions cut 1 base from V and 0 bases from J, with 13 bases between. This CDR3 region has 17 residues.

The chain recombines TRBV11-2 with TRBJ2-1, with 11 bases that match TRBD2. The CDR3 has 15 amino acids. Germline CDR1 is SGHAT and CDR2 is FQNNGV. The trim removed 6 bases at V and 8 bases at J, leaving 9 bases unmatched. The CDR3 region has the DNA TGTGCCAGCAGTGCAACTAGCGGGGGTTGGGATGAGCAGTTCTTC. Its protein is CASSATSGGWDEQFF. The variable domain in full, with the rest retrieved from reference TRBV11-2 and TRBJ2-1, is EAGVAQSPRYKIIEKRQSVAFWCNPISGHATLYWYQQILGQGPKLLIQFQNNGVVDDSQLPKDRFSAERLKGVDSTLKIQPAKLEDSAVYLCASSATSGGWDEQFFGPGTRLTVL.

This clonotype was counted ten times or more. This sequence joins TRBV11-2 and TRBJ2-1; D remains ambiguous. V gave up 2 bases and J gave up 7 bases, with 9 bases separating them. The CDR3 extends over 13 amino acids. The V gene's germline CDR1 is SGHAT and CDR2 FQNNGV. CDR3: CASSLSPANEQFF. The CDR3 region has the DNA TGTGCCAGCAGCTTATCGCCAGCAAATGAGCAGTTCTTC. The full variable domain, its missing parts supplied by reference TRBV11-2 and TRBJ2-1, is EAGVAQSPRYKIIEKRQSVAFWCNPISGHATLYWYQQILGQGPKLLIQFQNNGVVDDSQLPKDRFSAERLKGVDSTLKIQPAKLEDSAVYLCASSLSPANEQFFGPGTRLTVL.

Details on this clonotype: At one boundary the junction diverges from the germline segment, which might be a read error. J is TRBJ1-1 and V is TRBV12-3 or TRBV12-4, with D hard to call. The CDR3 consists of 13 residues. The CDR3 protein is CASSFGQNTQAFF. CDR3 in DNA: TGTGCCAGCAGTTTTGGCCAGAACACTCAAGCTTTCTTT.

V gene TRBV6-5 combines with J gene TRBJ2-1; no clear D. V was clipped by 4 bases and J by 12 bases, with 16 bases between them. Germline lookup yields CDR1 MNHEY and CDR2 SVGAGI. The CDR3 runs 13 residues. The CDR3 nucleotides are TGTGCCAGCAGTTGGGGATCACCCGAAGGGCAGTTCTTC. It codes for CASSWGSPEGQFF.

The CDR3 here is CASSQEGIKDEQFF. The CDR3 DNA sequence: TGTGCCAGCAGCCAAGAAGGGATTAAAGATGAGCAGTTCTTC. The rearrangement joins TRBV4-2 to TRBJ2-1; D remains ambiguous. CDR3 size: 14 residues. From germline, CDR1 is LGHNA and CDR2 YNFKEQ. Trimming stripped 0 bases from V and 8 bases from J, with 11 bases between.

Of note for this clonotype: One junction end disagrees with the germline gene, perhaps due to a read error. The rearrangement joins TRBV4-2 to TRBJ1-4; no firm D call. The CDR3 consists of 16 residues. Germline V gene lookup returns CDR1 LGHNA and CDR2 YNFKEQ. This CDR3 is CASSPHAQKKNEKLLF. CDR3 DNA sequence: TGTGCCAGCAGCCCCCATGCGCAGAAAAAAAATGAAAAACTGCTTTTT.

A few counts support this clonotype. CDR3 in amino acids: CSVIPGTSGRTRVPFF. The CDR3 DNA is TGCAGCGTCATCCCCGGGACTAGCGGGAGAACACGAGTCCCGTTCTTC. The chain employs TRBV29-1 and TRBJ2-1; 14 nucleotides line up with TRBD2. The CDR3 runs 16 residues. Germline values: CDR1 SQVTM, CDR2 ANQGSEA. J was trimmed by 15 bases and V by 6 bases; bases with no gene match: 19.

Notes on this clonotype: Since a much larger clone is just one base distant, this may be a read error. The chain employs TRBV11-3 and TRBJ2-2; D is uncertain. This CDR3 has 14 amino acids. CDR1 and CDR2 (germline): SGHNT, YENEEA. CDR3 residues: CTSSNSLETGELFF. CDR3 nucleotides: TGTACCAGCAGCAACTCCCTTGAAACCGGGGAGCTGTTTTTT. Based on the CDR3 plus reference TRBV11-3 and TRBJ2-2, the full variable domain is EAGVVQSPRYKIIEKKQPVAFWCNPISGHNTLYWYLQNLGQGPELLIRYENEEAVDDSQLPKDRFSAERLKGVDSTLKIQPAELGDSAVYLCTSSNSLETGELFFGEGSRLTVL.